What follows is one T cell receptor (beta chain) and its context. As yet, its antigen is unknown. The data belong to a study of T cell responses to AZD1222 COVID-19 vaccine. Study-wide results and caveats: Possibly, clonal diversity was underestimated; donors were largely white British and included more females. Among AZD1222 vaccinees, only six were seropositive at baseline.

The germline V gene encodes CDR1 SGHRS and CDR2 YFSETQ. The CDR3 has 17 amino acids. Trimming removed 1 base from V and 2 bases from J; junction bases left unmatched: 5. The protocol was immunoSEQ multiplex PCR, while the TCRdb copy is restricted to in-frame clones and leaves out a portion. The data hold approximately 85,000 clones, with 80% to 90% observed a single time. The chain is built from TRBV5-1 and TRBJ2-6; 8 nucleotides line up with TRBD1. The sample here was peripheral blood, taken on day 0 of AZD1222 vaccination. The sequence came from an adult in good health. This CDR3 is CASSLRTGRTGANVLTF. CDR3 sequence (DNA): TGCGCCAGCAGCTTGCGGACAGGGAGGACTGGGGCCAACGTCCTGACTTTC. The variable domain in full, with the rest retrieved from reference TRBV5-1 and TRBJ2-6, is KAGVTQTPRYLIKTRGQQVTLSCSPISGHRSVSWYQQTPGQGLQFLFEYFSETQRNKGNFPGRFSGRQFSNSRSEMNVSTLELGDSALYLCASSLRTGRTGANVLTFGAGSRLTVL.